One and the same sample provided the 16 T cell receptor beta chains below, sequenced in a study of post-analysis software for immune sequencing data. Included in the TCR beta cDNA libraries were unique molecular identifiers. TCRdb re-called the PCR reads with MiXCR, one entry per CDR3 protein. The sample lists under 900,000 distinct CDR3 sequences; approximately 50% were seen once. Study-wide results and limits: Included in a set of roughly five TRBV segments more frequent in patients than controls were TRBV5-6, TRBV5-1 and TRBV20-1.

These receptors have no identified antigens. Sequenced sample: blood. Receptors originate from a girl aged 10-17 years with multiple sclerosis.

The gene calls are TRBV6-2 or TRBV6-3 and TRBJ2-5; 8 bases fit TRBD1. The last part of the DNA fits TRBJ2-7 better; the J call may be wrong. CDR1 is MNHEY and CDR2 is SVGEGT in the germline V gene. This CDR3 contains 16 residues. The chain's CDR3 is CASSNHPDRAKNEQYF. The CDR3 DNA follows: TGTGCCAGCAGTAACCACCCGGACAGGGCAAAAAACGAGCAGTACTTC.

The chain employs TRBV7-9 and TRBJ2-5; D may be TRBD2 (6 bases). The V end lost 6 bases, the J end lost 4 bases, and 12 bases lay between the germline ends. The CDR3 is made up of 13 amino acids. The germline CDR1 and CDR2 sequences are SEHNR and FQNEAQ (reference sequence). Written as DNA, the CDR3 is TGTGCCAGCAGGGAGTTGGGGGGAGAGACCCAGTACTTC. Its protein product is CASRELGGETQYF.

The chain carries TRBV12-5 and TRBJ2-2; D gene uncertain. V was cut by 2 bases and J by 5 bases, with 15 bases left in between. This CDR3 has 16 amino acids. Germline V CDR1 and CDR2: LGHNT, FRNRAP. CDR3 loop: CASGLPGTLLTGELFF. The CDR3 DNA sequence: TGTGCTAGTGGTTTGCCCGGCACCCTCTTAACCGGGGAGCTGTTTTTT.

The gene calls are TRBV7-9 and TRBJ2-1; 7 bases line up with TRBD2. Germline assignment: CDR1 SEHNR and CDR2 FQNEAQ (reference sequence). This CDR3 spans 14 amino acids. J was trimmed by 3 bases and V by 4 bases; bases with no gene match: 3. CDR3 residues: CASSSPSGYNEQFF. CDR3 in DNA: TGTGCCAGCAGCTCGCCTAGCGGCTACAATGAGCAGTTCTTC. The full variable domain, its missing parts supplied by reference TRBV7-9 and TRBJ2-1, is DTGVSQNPRHKITKRGQNVTFRCDPISEHNRLYWYRQTLGQGPEFLTYFQNEAQLEKSRLLSDRFSAERPKGSFSTLEIQRTEQGDSAMYLCASSSPSGYNEQFFGPGTRLTVL.

This chain connects TRBV20-1 to TRBJ2-1; 13 nucleotides align to TRBD2. J lost 5 bases, V lost 5 bases, and 3 bases had no gene match. CDR3 length equals 14 residues. From germline, CDR1 is DFQATT and CDR2 SNEGSKA (reference sequence). DNA of the CDR3: TGCAGTGCTGCACTAGCGGGAGGGGACAATGAGCAGTTCTTC. Amino acid sequence: CSAALAGGDNEQFF.

The chain links TRBV20-1 to TRBJ1-2; 9 positions match TRBD1. Trimming took 6 bases from V and 2 from J; bases not matched to a gene: 7. The CDR3 covers 14 residues. Germline CDR1 reads DFQATT; CDR2 reads SNEGSKA (reference sequence). The CDR3: CSAHPTGGNYGYTF. The CDR3 DNA sequence: TGCAGTGCCCACCCCACAGGGGGCAACTATGGCTACACCTTC.

V is TRBV12-3 or TRBV12-4 and J is TRBJ2-4, with a weak D call TRBD1 (6 bases). The DNA matches TRBJ2-7 better at its end, which makes the J call doubtful. This CDR3 is built from 14 residues. CDR3 residues: CASSAGTPTYEQYF. CDR3 sequence (DNA): TGTGCCAGCAGTGCCGGGACACCAACCTACGAGCAGTACTTC.

This clonotype appeared once. The J gene is TRBJ2-7, the V gene TRBV11-2; TRBD2 matches at 15 bases. The CDR3 has 19 residues. The J segment lost 2 bases and the V segment lost 6 bases, leaving 14 bases of the junction unmatched. Germline V gene lookup returns CDR1 SGHAT and CDR2 FQNNGV. CDR3 in amino acids: CASRPIPGLAGGATYEQYF. The CDR3 DNA follows: TGTGCCAGCAGACCAATCCCGGGACTAGCGGGGGGCGCCACCTACGAGCAGTACTTC.

This chain joins TRBV3-1 and TRBJ1-2, with a weak D call TRBD1 (5 bases). CDR3 length: 12 residues. V gave up 5 bases and J gave up 7 bases, with 11 bases separating them. The germline CDR1 and CDR2 sequences are LGHDT and YNNKEL (reference sequence). As DNA, the CDR3 is TGTGCCAGCAGCGCAGGGTTACGTGGCTACACCTTC. It specifies CASSAGLRGYTF.

This clonotype was recorded a few times. V gene TRBV20-1 combines with J gene TRBJ2-7; TRBD1 aligns across 12 bases. Trimming took 1 base from V and 2 from J; bases not matched to a gene: 0. Germline V gene data show CDR1 as DFQATT and CDR2 as SNEGSKA (reference sequence). This CDR3 has 14 amino acids. This chain's CDR3 is CSARGDRGPYEQYF. In DNA, the CDR3 is TGCAGTGCTAGAGGGGACAGGGGGCCCTACGAGCAGTACTTC.

The chain carries TRBV6-6 and TRBJ2-5, with D hard to call. Trimming shortened V by 5 bases and J by 1 base, and 11 bases separated the two germline ends. The CDR3 is 14 residues long. Germline V gene sequence: CDR1 MNHNY, CDR2 SVGAGI (reference sequence). In DNA, the CDR3 is TGTGCCAGCAGTCCGAGACTTACCCAAGAGACCCAGTACTTC. It specifies CASSPRLTQETQYF.

The CDR3 coding sequence is TGTGCCAGCAGCTCTAACAGGGGGCTAAGTGAAAAACTGTTTTTT. Protein: CASSSNRGLSEKLFF. The chain combines TRBV7-8 with TRBJ1-4; 9 nucleotides match TRBD1. Germline CDR1 SGHVS, CDR2 FQNEAQ. The CDR3 runs 15 residues. Losses at the gene ends were 4 bases for V and 7 bases for J; bases not matched to a gene: 7.

The chain joins TRBV29-1 to TRBJ1-2; possibly TRBD1 for D (6 bases). Between the trimmed V and J ends, which lost 1 base and 8 bases, there was a span of 8 bases. The CDR3 runs to 11 residues. The germline CDR1 and CDR2 sequences are SQVTM and ANQGSEA. CDR3 residues: CSVEGQAGYTF. The DNA of the CDR3 is TGCAGCGTTGAAGGACAGGCAGGCTACACCTTC.

The V call is TRBV7-9, the J call TRBJ1-5; 11 bases are shared with TRBD1. This CDR3 is 14 amino acids long. The germline gives CDR1 SEHNR, CDR2 FQNEAQ (reference sequence). Trimming removed 5 bases from V and 10 bases from J; junction bases left unmatched: 7. Here the CDR3 reads CASSAGQGAGPQHF. The CDR3 DNA reads as TGTGCCAGCAGCGCCGGACAGGGGGCGGGCCCCCAGCATTTT.

The V and J genes are TRBV3-1 and TRBJ2-1; 9 bases are a match to TRBD2. The CDR3 extends over 15 amino acids. The junction had 5 bases not matched to a gene; V was cut back by 4 bases and J by 4 bases. Germline CDR1 is LGHDT and CDR2 is YNNKEL (reference sequence). The CDR3 nucleotides are TGTGCCAGCAGCCCCAGACTAGCGGTTTACAATGAGCAGTTCTTC. Residues: CASSPRLAVYNEQFF.

The V gene is TRBV5-1, the J gene TRBJ1-2, with a possible D match to TRBD1 (6 bases). The CDR3 loop spans 15 amino acids. V gave up 0 bases and J gave up 7 bases, with 16 bases separating them. Germline values: CDR1 SGHRS, CDR2 YFSETQ. CDR3 DNA sequence: TGCGCCAGCAGCTTGGAAGGACAGCAAAGTGGTGGCTACACCTTC. Protein: CASSLEGQQSGGYTF.